The TCR beta chain described here comes from a study of T-cell memory formation after mild COVID-19. Overall study results and limits: Contracting clones localized mainly to CM and EM when CD4+ and mainly to EMRA when CD8+. Researchers found some responding clones in pre-infection memory, a sign that cross-reactive memory joined.

This clonotype came up a few times. What it binds is unknown. MiXCR, applied by TCRdb to the 5' RACE reads, yields one record per CDR3 protein. This sample has 450,000 or so distinct CDR3 sequences, with 25% found just once. This CDR3 region has 14 residues. J gave up 6 bases and V 4 bases, and 7 bases lay outside the gene matches. Germline CDR1 reads MNHEY; CDR2 reads SVGAGI. The sample consisted of PBMCs or a T cell subset sorted from them (not recorded which). The receptor comes from an adult woman who had mild COVID-19 (a few samples of this study predate the infection). Cell type and time point are not known. The rearrangement links TRBV6-5 to TRBJ1-2; 8 nucleotides agree with TRBD1. This chain's CDR3 is CASSLQGGVNGYTF. DNA for the CDR3: TGTGCCAGCAGTTTACAGGGGGGAGTTAATGGCTACACCTTC.